Listed here are 10 T cell receptor beta chains from one sample, sequenced in a study of T cell responses to AZD1222 COVID-19 vaccine. Generated by immunoSEQ multiplex PCR, the TCRdb table keeps only in-frame clones and is missing some. The repertoire holds 160,000 or so clones, with about nine tenths as singletons. Here the sequenced sample was peripheral blood, taken on day 0 of AZD1222 vaccination. The receptor source for this set is an adult in good health.

The chain employs TRBV11-3 and TRBJ1-2, with D hard to call. The CDR3 totals 12 residues. Per the germline V gene, CDR1 is SGHNT and CDR2 is YENEEA. Trimming removed 1 base from V and 6 bases from J, with 6 bases in between. Here the CDR3 DNA reads TGTGCCAGCAGCTTAGGCCGGGATGGCTACACCTTC. Protein product: CASSLGRDGYTF.

The CDR3 region is CASSLERAPAQYF. CDR3 in DNA: TGTGCCAGCAGCTTAGAACGGGCCCCTGCGCAGTACTTC. The rearrangement links TRBV13 to TRBJ2-7, with D unresolved. The length of the CDR3 is 13 residues. The germline CDR1 and CDR2 sequences are PRHDT and FYEKMQ (reference sequence). V dropped 1 base and J dropped 9 bases, with 13 bases sitting between them.

This sequence joins TRBV4-2 and TRBJ1-3, with D unresolved. Germline V lookup: CDR1 LGHNA, CDR2 YNFKEQ. The CDR3 totals 12 residues. V shed 6 bases and J shed 0 bases, with 3 bases lying between them. CDR3 nucleotide sequence: TGTGCCAGCAGACACTCTGGAAACACCATATATTTT. Translating gives CASRHSGNTIYF.

This clone was picked up a small number of times. The chain has TRBV4-2 and TRBJ2-7; 11 bases line up with TRBD2. The V segment lost 3 bases and the J segment 3 bases; nucleotides outside the gene matches: 7. This CDR3 has 16 residues. Germline CDR1 is LGHNA and CDR2 is YNFKEQ. The CDR3 region is CASSQSIAGGLYEQYF. The CDR3 coding sequence is TGTGCCAGCAGCCAGAGCATAGCGGGGGGGCTCTACGAGCAGTACTTC.

The chain recombines TRBV27 with TRBJ1-6; possibly TRBD1 for D (5 bases). This CDR3 spans 18 amino acids. Between the trimmed V and J ends, which lost 3 bases and 0 bases, there was a span of 15 bases. Germline V CDR1 and CDR2: MNHEY, SMNVEV (reference sequence). In nucleotides, the CDR3 is TGTGCCAGCAGTTTGTTTAGAAAGGGGAGCTCCTATAATTCACCCCTCCACTTT. It translates to CASSLFRKGSSYNSPLHF.

The gene calls are TRBV9 and TRBJ2-5, with 8 bases identical to TRBD1. The CDR3 extends over 17 amino acids. Germline CDR1 is SGDLS and CDR2 is YYNGEE. The junction had 14 bases not matched to a gene; V was cut back by 2 bases and J by 5 bases. CDR3 bases: TGTGCCAGCAGCGTTCAAGTTGGGCAGGGGGCAGATGAGACCCAGTACTTC. This sequence encodes CASSVQVGQGADETQYF.

The rearrangement uses TRBV6-5 and TRBJ2-7; 9 bases fit TRBD1. V was clipped by 10 bases and J by 5 bases; unmatched bases: 12. Germline V gene data show CDR1 as MNHEY and CDR2 as SVGAGI. This CDR3 has 14 amino acids. The CDR3 DNA is TGTGCCACGGGGACGGGACAGGGTTTCAACGAGCAGTACTTC. It is translated as CATGTGQGFNEQYF.

This clone turned up a few times. V gene TRBV14 combines with J gene TRBJ2-1, with D possibly TRBD2 on 5 matching bases. The length of the CDR3 is 15 residues. Trimming removed 7 bases at V and 2 bases at J, with 15 bases between. CDR1 SGHDN and CDR2 FVKESK come from the germline V gene. The CDR3, as DNA: TGTGCCAGCACCATCCCCGGGGTGCCCTACAATGAGCAGTTCTTC. This sequence encodes CASTIPGVPYNEQFF.

This chain connects TRBV24-1 to TRBJ1-1, with D unclear. The CDR3 has 11 amino acids. V was trimmed by 8 bases and J by 4 bases, leaving 7 bases between them. The V gene's germline CDR1 is KGHDR and CDR2 SFDVKD. The CDR3 nucleotides read TGTGCCACCACCCTCGGCACTGAAGCTTTCTTT. Its protein is CATTLGTEAFF.

V usage is TRBV14 and J usage is TRBJ2-1; TRBD1 is a possible D gene (6 bases). CDR1 is SGHDN, CDR2 FVKESK, per germline. The V end lost 4 bases, the J end lost 3 bases, and 13 bases lay between the germline ends. This CDR3 region has 15 residues. CDR3 nucleotide sequence: TGTGCCAGCAGCCTGGACAGAGGCGGCTACAATGAGCAGTTCTTC. This translates into CASSLDRGGYNEQFF.